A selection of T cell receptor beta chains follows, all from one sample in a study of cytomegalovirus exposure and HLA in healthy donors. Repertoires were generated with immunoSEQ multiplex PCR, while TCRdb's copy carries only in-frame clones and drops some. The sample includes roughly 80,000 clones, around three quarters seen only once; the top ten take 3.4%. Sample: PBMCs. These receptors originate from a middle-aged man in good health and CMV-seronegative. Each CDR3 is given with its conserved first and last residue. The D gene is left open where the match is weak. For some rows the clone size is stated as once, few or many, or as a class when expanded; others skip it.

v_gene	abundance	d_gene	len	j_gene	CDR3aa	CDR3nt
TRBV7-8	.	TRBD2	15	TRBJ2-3	CASSLRLAGDDTQYF	TGTGCCAGCAGCCTGCGACTAGCGGGGGATGATACGCAGTATTTT
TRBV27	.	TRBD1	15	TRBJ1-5	CASSGGTGDNQPQHF	TGTGCCAGCAGTGGCGGGACAGGGGATAACCAGCCCCAGCATTTT
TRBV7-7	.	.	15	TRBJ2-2	CASSLRAGPTGELFF	TGTGCTAGCAGCTTACGGGCAGGGCCCACCGGGGAGCTGTTTTTT
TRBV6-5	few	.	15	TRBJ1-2	CASGQTPGSNYGYTF	TGTGCCAGCGGACAAACCCCCGGGAGTAACTATGGCTACACCTTC
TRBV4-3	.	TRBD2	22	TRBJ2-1	CASSQEIIKGLAGGPFGGEQFF	TGCGCCAGCAGCCAAGAAATAATTAAGGGACTAGCGGGGGGGCCTTTTGGAGGCGAGCAGTTCTTC
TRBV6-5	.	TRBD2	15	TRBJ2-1	CASRAGGGGYNEQFF	TGTGCCAGTCGGGCGGGAGGCGGCGGATACAATGAGCAGTTCTTC
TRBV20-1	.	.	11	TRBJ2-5	CSARDRGTQYF	TGCAGTGCTAGAGATCGAGGGACCCAGTACTTC
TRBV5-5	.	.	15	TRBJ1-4	CASSLRPPPGENLFF	TGTGCCAGCAGCTTAAGACCGCCGCCAGGTGAAAACCTGTTTTTT
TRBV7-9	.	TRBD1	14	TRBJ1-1	CASSQPGQGAEAFF	TGCGCCAGCAGCCAGCCGGGACAGGGGGCTGAAGCTTTCTTT
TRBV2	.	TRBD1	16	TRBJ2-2	CASTYTRTGYTGELFF	TGTGCCAGCACCTATACCAGGACAGGGTACACCGGGGAGCTGTTTTTT
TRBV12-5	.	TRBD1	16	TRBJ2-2	CASGLGDRGVHGELFF	TGTGCTAGTGGTTTGGGGGACAGGGGGGTCCACGGGGAGCTGTTTTTT
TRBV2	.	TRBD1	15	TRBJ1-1	CAAGQGAALDTEAFF	TGTGCCGCCGGACAGGGGGCAGCCTTGGACACTGAAGCTTTCTTT
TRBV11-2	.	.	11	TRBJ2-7	CASSPEGEQYF	TGTGCCAGCAGCCCCGAGGGTGAGCAGTACTTC
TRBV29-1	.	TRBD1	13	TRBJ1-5	CSVRDRENQPQHF	TGCAGCGTTCGGGACAGGGAAAATCAGCCCCAGCATTTT
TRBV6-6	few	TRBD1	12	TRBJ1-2	CASSQGAAGYTF	TGTGCCAGCAGTCAGGGGGCGGCGGGCTACACCTTC
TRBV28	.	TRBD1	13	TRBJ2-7	CASSSTGYYEQYF	TGTGCCAGCAGTTCGACAGGGTATTACGAGCAGTACTTC
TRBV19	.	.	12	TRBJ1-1	CASSMTRAKAFF	TGTGCCAGTAGTATGACCAGGGCCAAAGCTTTCTTT
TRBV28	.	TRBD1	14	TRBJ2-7	CASRYRDRGHEQYF	TGTGCCAGCAGATACCGGGACAGGGGTCACGAGCAGTACTTC
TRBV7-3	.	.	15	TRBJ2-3	CASIPYPGARDTQYF	TGTGCCAGCATCCCGTACCCAGGCGCCCGTGATACGCAGTATTTT
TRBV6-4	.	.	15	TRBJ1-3	CASSVQAFSGNTIYF	TGTGCCAGCAGTGTCCAGGCTTTCTCTGGAAACACCATATATTTT
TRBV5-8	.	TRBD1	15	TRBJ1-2	CASSYGDRPNYGYTF	TGTGCCAGCAGCTACGGGGACAGGCCGAACTATGGCTACACCTTC
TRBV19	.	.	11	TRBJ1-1	CASSMSGEAFF	TGTGCCAGTAGTATGAGTGGTGAAGCTTTCTTT
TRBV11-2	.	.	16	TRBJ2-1	CASSLQYGPGLGEQFF	TGTGCCAGCAGCTTACAATACGGGCCGGGACTGGGAGAGCAGTTCTTC
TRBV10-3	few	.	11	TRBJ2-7	CAIRQVDEQYF	TGTGCCATCCGACAGGTCGACGAGCAGTACTTC
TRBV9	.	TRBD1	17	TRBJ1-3	CASSFKGQGSSGNTIYF	TGTGCCAGCAGCTTCAAAGGACAGGGGAGCTCTGGAAACACCATATATTTT
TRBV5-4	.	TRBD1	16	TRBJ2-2	CASSTGQGIGTGELFF	TGTGCCAGCAGCACCGGACAGGGGATTGGGACCGGGGAGCTGTTTTTT
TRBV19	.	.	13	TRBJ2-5	CASSGQIQETQYF	TGTGCCAGTAGTGGACAGATTCAAGAGACCCAGTACTTC
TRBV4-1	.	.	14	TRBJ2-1	CASSQGLAVNEQFF	TGCGCCAGCAGCCAAGGTTTGGCAGTAAATGAGCAGTTCTTC
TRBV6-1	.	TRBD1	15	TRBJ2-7	CASSDRNRGLGEQYF	TGTGCCAGCAGTGATAGAAACAGGGGGCTAGGAGAGCAGTACTTC
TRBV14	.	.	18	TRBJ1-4	CASSQRRGGGAANEKLFF	TGTGCCAGCAGCCAACGGAGGGGAGGTGGTGCGGCTAATGAAAAACTGTTTTTT
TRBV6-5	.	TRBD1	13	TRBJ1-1	CASSDGTGAYAFF	TGTGCCAGCAGTGATGGGACAGGGGCTTACGCTTTCTTT
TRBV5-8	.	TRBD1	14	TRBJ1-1	CASSLGGGNYEAFF	TGTGCCAGCAGCTTGGGAGGGGGCAACTATGAAGCTTTCTTT
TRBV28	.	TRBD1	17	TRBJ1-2	CASSLPHWAGGNYGYTF	TGTGCCAGCAGTTTACCCCACTGGGCAGGGGGTAACTATGGCTACACCTTC
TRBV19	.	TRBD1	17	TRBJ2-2	CASSIRGEQGVTGELFF	TGTGCCAGTAGTATACGGGGAGAACAGGGGGTCACCGGGGAGCTGTTTTTT